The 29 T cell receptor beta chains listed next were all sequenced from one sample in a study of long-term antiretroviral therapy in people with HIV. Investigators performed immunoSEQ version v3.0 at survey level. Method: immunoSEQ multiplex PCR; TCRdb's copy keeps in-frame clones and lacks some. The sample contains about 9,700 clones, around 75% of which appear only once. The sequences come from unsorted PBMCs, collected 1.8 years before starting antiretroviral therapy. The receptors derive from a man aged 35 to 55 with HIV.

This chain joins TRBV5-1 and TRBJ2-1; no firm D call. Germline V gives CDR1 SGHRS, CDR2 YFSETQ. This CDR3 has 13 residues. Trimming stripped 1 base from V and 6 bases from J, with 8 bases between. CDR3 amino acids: CASSLFSSNEQFF. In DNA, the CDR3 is TGCGCCAGCAGCTTGTTCTCTTCCAATGAGCAGTTCTTC.

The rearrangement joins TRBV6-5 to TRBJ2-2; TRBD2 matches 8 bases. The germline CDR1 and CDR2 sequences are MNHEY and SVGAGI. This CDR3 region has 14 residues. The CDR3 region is CASGAGTNTGELFF. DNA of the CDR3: TGTGCTAGCGGGGCAGGGACGAACACCGGGGAGCTGTTTTTT.

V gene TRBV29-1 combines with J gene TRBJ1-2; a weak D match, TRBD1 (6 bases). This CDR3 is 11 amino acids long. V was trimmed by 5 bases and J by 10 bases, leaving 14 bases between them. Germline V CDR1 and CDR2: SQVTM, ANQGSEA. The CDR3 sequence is CSVLSQGHYTF. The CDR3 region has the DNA TGCAGCGTTCTATCCCAGGGGCACTACACCTTC.

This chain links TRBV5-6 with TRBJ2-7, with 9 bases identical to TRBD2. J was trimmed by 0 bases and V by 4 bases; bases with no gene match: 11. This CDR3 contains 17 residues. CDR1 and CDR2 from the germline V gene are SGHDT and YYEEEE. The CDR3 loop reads CASSPYRLAGSSYEQYF. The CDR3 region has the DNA TGTGCCAGCAGCCCATATCGGCTAGCGGGGAGCTCCTACGAGCAGTACTTC.

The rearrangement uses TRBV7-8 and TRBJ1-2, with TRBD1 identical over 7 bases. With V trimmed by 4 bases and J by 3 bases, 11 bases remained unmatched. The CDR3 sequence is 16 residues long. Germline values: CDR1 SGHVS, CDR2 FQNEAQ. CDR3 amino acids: CASSSLFSGTDYGYTF. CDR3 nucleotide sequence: TGTGCCAGCAGCTCTTTATTTTCCGGGACAGACTATGGCTACACCTTC.

As DNA, the CDR3 is TGTGCCAGCAGCTTGGGAGTGAACACCGGGGAGCTGTTTTTT. Its protein is CASSLGVNTGELFF. V usage is TRBV5-6 and J usage is TRBJ2-2, with no clear D. CDR1 is SGHDT, CDR2 YYEEEE, per germline. V shed 0 bases and J shed 1 base, with 4 bases lying between them. The CDR3 is made up of 14 amino acids.

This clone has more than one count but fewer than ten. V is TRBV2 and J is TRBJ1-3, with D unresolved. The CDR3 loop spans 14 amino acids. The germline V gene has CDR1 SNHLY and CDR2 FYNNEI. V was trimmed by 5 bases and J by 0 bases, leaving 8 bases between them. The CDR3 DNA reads TGTGCCAGCAGTAGCGGGTACTCTGGAAACACCATATATTTT. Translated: CASSSGYSGNTIYF.

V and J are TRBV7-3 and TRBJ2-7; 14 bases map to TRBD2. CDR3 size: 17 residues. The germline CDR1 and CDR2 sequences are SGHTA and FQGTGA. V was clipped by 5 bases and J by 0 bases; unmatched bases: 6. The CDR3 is CASSLGTSGGRSYEQYF. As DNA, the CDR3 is TGTGCCAGCAGCCTAGGGACTAGCGGGGGTCGCTCCTACGAGCAGTACTTC.

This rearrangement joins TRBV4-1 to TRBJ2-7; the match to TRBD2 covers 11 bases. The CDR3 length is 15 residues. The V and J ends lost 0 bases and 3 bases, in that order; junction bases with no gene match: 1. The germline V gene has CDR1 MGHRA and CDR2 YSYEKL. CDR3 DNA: TGCGCCAGCAGCCAAGATAGCGGGGGGGTCTACGAGCAGTACTTC. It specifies CASSQDSGGVYEQYF.

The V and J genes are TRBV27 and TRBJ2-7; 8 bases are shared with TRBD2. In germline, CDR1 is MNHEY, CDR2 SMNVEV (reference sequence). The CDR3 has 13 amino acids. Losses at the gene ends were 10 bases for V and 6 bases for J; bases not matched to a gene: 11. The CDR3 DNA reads TGTGCCACCTCCTCGCGGGGGGTCGGCGAGCAGTACTTC. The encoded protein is CATSSRGVGEQYF.

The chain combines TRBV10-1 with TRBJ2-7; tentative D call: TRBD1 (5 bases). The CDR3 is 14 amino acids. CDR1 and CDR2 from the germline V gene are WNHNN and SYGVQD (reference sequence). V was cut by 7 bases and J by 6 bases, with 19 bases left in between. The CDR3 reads CASTDSGAQGEQYF. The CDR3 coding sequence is TGCGCCAGCACGGATAGTGGGGCCCAGGGCGAGCAGTACTTC.

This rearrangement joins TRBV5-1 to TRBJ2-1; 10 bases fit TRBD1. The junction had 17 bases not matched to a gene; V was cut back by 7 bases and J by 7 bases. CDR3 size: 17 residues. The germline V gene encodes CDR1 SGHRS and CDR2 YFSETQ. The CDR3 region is CASFKGTGAAARNEQFF. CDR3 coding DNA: TGCGCCAGCTTTAAAGGGACAGGGGCCGCTGCCCGTAATGAGCAGTTCTTC. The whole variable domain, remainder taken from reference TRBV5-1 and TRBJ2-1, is KAGVTQTPRYLIKTRGQQVTLSCSPISGHRSVSWYQQTPGQGLQFLFEYFSETQRNKGNFPGRFSGRQFSNSRSEMNVSTLELGDSALYLCASFKGTGAAARNEQFFGPGTRLTVL.

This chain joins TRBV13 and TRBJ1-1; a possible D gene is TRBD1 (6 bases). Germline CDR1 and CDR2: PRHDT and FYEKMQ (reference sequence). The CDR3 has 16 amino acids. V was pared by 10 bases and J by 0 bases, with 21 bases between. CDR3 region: CATSSDGTILNTEAFF. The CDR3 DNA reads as TGTGCCACCTCCTCTGATGGGACAATTTTGAACACTGAAGCTTTCTTT.

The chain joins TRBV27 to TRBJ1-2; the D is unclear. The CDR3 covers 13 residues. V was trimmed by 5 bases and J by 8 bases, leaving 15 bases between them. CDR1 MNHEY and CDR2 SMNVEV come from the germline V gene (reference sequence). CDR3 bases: TGTGCCAGCAGTCCACGACCTTTGGGGGGCTACACCTTC. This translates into CASSPRPLGGYTF.

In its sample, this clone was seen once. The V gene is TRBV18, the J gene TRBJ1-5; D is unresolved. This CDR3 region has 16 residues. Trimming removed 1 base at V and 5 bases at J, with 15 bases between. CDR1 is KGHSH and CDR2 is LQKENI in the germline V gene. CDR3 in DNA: TGTGCCAGCTCACCACAGGGTTTAAGTCGGGATCAGCCCCAGCATTTT. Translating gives CASSPQGLSRDQPQHF.

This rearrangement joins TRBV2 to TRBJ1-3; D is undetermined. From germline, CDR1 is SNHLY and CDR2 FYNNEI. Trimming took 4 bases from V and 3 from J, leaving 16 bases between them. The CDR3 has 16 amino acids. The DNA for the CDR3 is TGTGCCAGCAGTGCCCGCCCAATAGCGGATGGAAACACCATATATTTT. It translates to CASSARPIADGNTIYF.

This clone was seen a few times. Here the CDR3 DNA reads TGTGCCAGTAGTGGCGGACTCTCTGGAAACACCATATATTTT. Its translation is CASSGGLSGNTIYF. The rearrangement links TRBV19 to TRBJ1-3; no definite D call. The V end was cut by 5 bases, the J end by 0 bases, with 8 bases between. Germline V gene lookup returns CDR1 LNHDA and CDR2 SQIVND (reference sequence). This CDR3 has 14 residues.

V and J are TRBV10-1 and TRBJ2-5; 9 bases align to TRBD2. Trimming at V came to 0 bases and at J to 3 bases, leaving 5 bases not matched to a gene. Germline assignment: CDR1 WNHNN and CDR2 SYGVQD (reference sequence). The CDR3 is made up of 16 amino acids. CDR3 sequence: CASSESSGGPKETQYF. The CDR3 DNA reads TGCGCCAGCAGTGAGTCTAGCGGGGGCCCAAAAGAGACCCAGTACTTC.

This CDR3 is CASSTREVRGWETQYF. The CDR3, as DNA: TGCGCCAGCAGCACCCGGGAGGTCCGGGGTTGGGAGACCCAGTACTTC. The rearrangement links TRBV5-1 to TRBJ2-5; 7 nucleotides match TRBD2. The CDR3 extends over 16 amino acids. After removal of 4 bases from V and 5 bases from J, the junction contained 14 bases not matched to a gene. Germline V gives CDR1 SGHRS, CDR2 YFSETQ.

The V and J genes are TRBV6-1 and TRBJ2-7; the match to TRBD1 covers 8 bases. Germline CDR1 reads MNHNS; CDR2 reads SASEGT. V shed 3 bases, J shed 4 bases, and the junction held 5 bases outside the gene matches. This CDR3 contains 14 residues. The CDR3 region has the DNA TGTGCCAGCAGTGAGCCGGGACAGGCGTACGAGCAGTACTTC. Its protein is CASSEPGQAYEQYF.

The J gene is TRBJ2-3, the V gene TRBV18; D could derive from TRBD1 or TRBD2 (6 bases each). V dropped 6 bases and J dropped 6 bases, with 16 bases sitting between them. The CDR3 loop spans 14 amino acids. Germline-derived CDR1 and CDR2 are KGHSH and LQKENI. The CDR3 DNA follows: TGTGCCAGCTCCTGGCAGACTAGGGGGGATACGCAGTATTTT. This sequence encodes CASSWQTRGDTQYF.

The chain's CDR3 is CASSMMGSGAQYF. CDR3 nucleotides: TGTGCCAGTAGTATGATGGGGTCGGGGGCCCAGTACTTC. V and J are TRBV19 and TRBJ2-5; D may be TRBD2 (6 bases). Germline assignment: CDR1 LNHDA and CDR2 SQIVND (reference sequence). Trimming stripped 3 bases from V and 9 bases from J, with 14 bases between. This CDR3 is 13 amino acids long. The variable domain in full, with the rest retrieved from reference TRBV19 and TRBJ2-5, is DGGITQSPKYLFRKEGQNVTLSCEQNLNHDAMYWYRQDPGQGLRLIYYSQIVNDFQKGDIAEGYSVSREKKESFPLTVTSAQKNPTAFYLCASSMMGSGAQYFGPGTRLLVL.

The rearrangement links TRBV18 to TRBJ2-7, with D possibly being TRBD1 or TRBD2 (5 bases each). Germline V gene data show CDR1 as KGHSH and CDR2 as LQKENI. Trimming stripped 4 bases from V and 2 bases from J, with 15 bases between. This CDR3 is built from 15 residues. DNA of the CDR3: TGTGCCAGCTCACTATCCGGGACGGTTCCCTACGAGCAGTACTTC. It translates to CASSLSGTVPYEQYF.

In nucleotides, the CDR3 is TGTGCCAGCTCATCGTGGGGTCGACACAGCTCCTACAATGAGCAGTTCTTC. Translation gives CASSSWGRHSSYNEQFF. V and J are TRBV18 and TRBJ2-1; D ambiguous. Between the trimmed V and J ends, which lost 5 bases and 0 bases, there was a span of 17 bases. This CDR3 has 17 residues. Germline V gene sequence: CDR1 KGHSH, CDR2 LQKENI.

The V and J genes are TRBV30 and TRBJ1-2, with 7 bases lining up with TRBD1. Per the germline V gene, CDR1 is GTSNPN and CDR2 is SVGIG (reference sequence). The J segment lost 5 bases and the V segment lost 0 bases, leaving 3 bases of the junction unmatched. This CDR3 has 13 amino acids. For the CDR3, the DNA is TGTGCCTGGAGTGTCTCGACAGGGTATGGCTACACCTTC. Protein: CAWSVSTGYGYTF.

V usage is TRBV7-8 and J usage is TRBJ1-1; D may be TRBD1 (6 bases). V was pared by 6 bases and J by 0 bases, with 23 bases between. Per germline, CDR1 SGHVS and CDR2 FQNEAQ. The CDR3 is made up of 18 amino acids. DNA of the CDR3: TGTGCCAGCAGTCTGTACAGGGCCCCGGGCGGGGTGAACACTGAAGCTTTCTTT. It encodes CASSLYRAPGGVNTEAFF.

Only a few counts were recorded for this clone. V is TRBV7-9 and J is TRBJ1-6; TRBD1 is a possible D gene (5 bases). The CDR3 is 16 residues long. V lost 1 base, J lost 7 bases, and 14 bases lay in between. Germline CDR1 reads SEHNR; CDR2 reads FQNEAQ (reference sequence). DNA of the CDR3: TGTGCCAGCAGCTTAGTCGGGCAGGGAAGCAATTCACCCCTCCACTTT. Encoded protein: CASSLVGQGSNSPLHF.

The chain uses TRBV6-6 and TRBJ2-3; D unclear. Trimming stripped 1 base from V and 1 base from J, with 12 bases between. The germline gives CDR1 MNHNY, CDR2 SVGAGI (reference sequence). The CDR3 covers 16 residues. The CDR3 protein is CASSYYEELGTDTQYF. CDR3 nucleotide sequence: TGTGCCAGCAGTTACTACGAGGAGTTGGGCACAGATACGCAGTATTTT.

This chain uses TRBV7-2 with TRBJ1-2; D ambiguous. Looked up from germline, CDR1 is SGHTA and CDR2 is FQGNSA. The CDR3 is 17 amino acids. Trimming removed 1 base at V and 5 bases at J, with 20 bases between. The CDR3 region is CASSLDRSGPGHYGYTF. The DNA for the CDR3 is TGTGCCAGCAGCTTAGATCGCAGCGGGCCCGGCCATTATGGCTACACCTTC.